The 6 T cell receptor beta chains reported below all come from one sample, sequenced in a study of radiotherapy plus CTLA-4 blockade in lung cancer (dated by TCRdb to the late 2010s). The library came from the immunoSEQ multiplex PCR assay. Sourced from immuneACCESS, this table was stored by TCRdb with only in-frame sequences that have V and J called. A share of the clones is absent; for the studies checked, an unresolved V gene accounts for under half, and the remainder has no known explanation. The table for this sample lists tens of thousands of clones; roughly 70% of them were counted only once. The ten most abundant clones make up approximately 9.9% of the sample. Sequencing used peripheral blood, obtained from a patient treated with radiotherapy plus ipilimumab. The receptors come from a human donor with non-small cell lung cancer who had stable disease on radiotherapy plus ipilimumab.

The chain employs TRBV7-2 and TRBJ2-7; 10 bases are shared with TRBD2. J gave up 1 base and V 5 bases, and 5 bases lay outside the gene matches. The CDR3 spans 15 residues. Germline assignment: CDR1 SGHTA and CDR2 FQGNSA. The CDR3 is CASSRRTSGSYEQYF. The CDR3 nucleotides read TGTGCCAGCAGCAGAAGGACTAGCGGTTCCTACGAGCAGTACTTC.

This sequence joins TRBV19 and TRBJ2-7; 11 bases fit TRBD1. J was trimmed by 3 bases and V by 3 bases; bases with no gene match: 4. The CDR3 totals 15 residues. CDR1 and CDR2 from the germline V gene are LNHDA and SQIVND (reference sequence). The CDR3 bases are TGTGCCAGTAGTATGTCCGGGACAGGGGGCTACGAGCAGTACTTC. Residues: CASSMSGTGGYEQYF.

There are a few counts of this clone. The J gene is TRBJ1-1, the V gene TRBV7-8; D uncertain. Germline V gene lookup returns CDR1 SGHVS and CDR2 FQNEAQ. The CDR3 length is 14 residues. V was shortened by 3 bases and J by 1 base, with 9 bases between the two germline ends. CDR3 region: CASSFASGNTEAFF. CDR3 bases: TGTGCCAGCAGCTTTGCCTCAGGGAACACTGAAGCTTTCTTT.

This chain connects TRBV6-5 to TRBJ2-2; the match to TRBD1 covers 7 bases. Germline V gene lookup returns CDR1 MNHEY and CDR2 SVGAGI. The CDR3 has 15 amino acids. V was clipped by 5 bases and J by 10 bases; unmatched bases: 13. The CDR3 reads CASSRTGTEGAELFF. The DNA of the CDR3 is TGTGCCAGCAGTAGAACTGGGACAGAAGGGGCGGAGCTGTTTTTT.

The rearrangement links TRBV5-1 to TRBJ1-6; D not certain. From germline, CDR1 is SGHRS and CDR2 YFSETQ. V gave up 0 bases and J gave up 10 bases, with 8 bases separating them. This CDR3 region has 13 residues. Here the CDR3 reads CASSLAGVSPLHF. The CDR3 DNA is TGCGCCAGCAGCTTGGCCGGGGTCTCACCCCTCCACTTT. Combining the CDR3 with reference TRBV5-1 and TRBJ1-6 gives the whole variable domain KAGVTQTPRYLIKTRGQQVTLSCSPISGHRSVSWYQQTPGQGLQFLFEYFSETQRNKGNFPGRFSGRQFSNSRSEMNVSTLELGDSALYLCASSLAGVSPLHFGNGTRLTVT.

The chain uses TRBV5-1 and TRBJ1-1; D gene uncertain. V was trimmed by 0 bases and J by 0 bases, leaving 9 bases between them. The germline CDR1 and CDR2 sequences are SGHRS and YFSETQ. The CDR3 has 15 amino acids. The CDR3 bases are TGCGCCAGCAGCTTGGCCCTAAATATGAACACTGAAGCTTTCTTT. Residues: CASSLALNMNTEAFF.